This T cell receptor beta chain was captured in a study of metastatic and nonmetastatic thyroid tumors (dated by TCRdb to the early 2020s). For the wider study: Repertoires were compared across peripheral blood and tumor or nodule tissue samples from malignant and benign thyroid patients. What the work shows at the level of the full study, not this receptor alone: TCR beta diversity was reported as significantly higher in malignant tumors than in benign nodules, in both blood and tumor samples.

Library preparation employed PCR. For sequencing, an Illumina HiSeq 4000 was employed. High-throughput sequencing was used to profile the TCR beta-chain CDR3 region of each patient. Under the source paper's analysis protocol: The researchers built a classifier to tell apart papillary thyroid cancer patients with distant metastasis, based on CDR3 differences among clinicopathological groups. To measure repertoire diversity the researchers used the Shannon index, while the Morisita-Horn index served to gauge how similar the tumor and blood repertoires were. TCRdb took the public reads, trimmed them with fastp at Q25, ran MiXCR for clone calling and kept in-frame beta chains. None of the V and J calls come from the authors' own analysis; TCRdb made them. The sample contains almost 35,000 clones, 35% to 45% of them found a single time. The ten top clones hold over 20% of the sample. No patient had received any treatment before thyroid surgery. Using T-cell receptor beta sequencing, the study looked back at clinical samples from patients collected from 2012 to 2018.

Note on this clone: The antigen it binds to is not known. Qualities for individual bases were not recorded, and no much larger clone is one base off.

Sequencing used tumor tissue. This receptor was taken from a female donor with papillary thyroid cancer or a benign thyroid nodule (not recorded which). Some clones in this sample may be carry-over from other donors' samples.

In nucleotides, the sequence is TGCGCCAGCAGCCCGGGACAGGGGGCCTACGAGCAGTACTTC. The translation is CASSPGQGAYEQYF. The sequence is built from TRBV5-1 and TRBJ2-7, with 11 bases in between that match TRBD1. Spanning cysteine to phenylalanine, the CDR3 consists of 14 amino acids. This entry keeps only the CDR3 DNA: 42 bases, framed from base 1. According to the germline V gene, CDR1 reads SGHRS and CDR2 reads YFSETQ. For this chain, trimming is 4 bases at the V end and 2 bases at the J end, and the number of junction bases without a gene match is 2. The full variable domain, with segments outside the CDR3 supplied by the reference TRBV5-1 and TRBJ2-7 proteins, appears as KAGVTQTPRYLIKTRGQQVTLSCSPISGHRSVSWYQQTPGQGLQFLFEYFSETQRNKGNFPGRFSGRQFSNSRSEMNVSTLELGDSALYLCASSPGQGAYEQYFGPGTRLTVT.